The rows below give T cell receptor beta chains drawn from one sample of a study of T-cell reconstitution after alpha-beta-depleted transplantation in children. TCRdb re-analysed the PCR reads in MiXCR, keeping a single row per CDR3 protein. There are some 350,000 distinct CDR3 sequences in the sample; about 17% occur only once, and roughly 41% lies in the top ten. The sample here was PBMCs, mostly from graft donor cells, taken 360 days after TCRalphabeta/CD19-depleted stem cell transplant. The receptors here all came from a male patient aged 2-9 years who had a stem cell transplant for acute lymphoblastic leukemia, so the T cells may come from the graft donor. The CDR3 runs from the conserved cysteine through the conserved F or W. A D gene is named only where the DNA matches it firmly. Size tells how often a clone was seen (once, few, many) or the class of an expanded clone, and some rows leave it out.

CDR3: CASSQNPSGSFKNIQYF
DNA: TGCGCCAGCAGCCAAAATCCTAGCGGGAGTTTCAAAAACATTCAGTACTTC
J: TRBJ2-4
V: TRBV4-1
size: few
D: TRBD2

CDR3: CASSDESLPGITQYF
DNA: TGTGCCAGCAGTGACGAGAGTCTCCCGGGCATTACGCAGTATTTT
J: TRBJ2-3
V: TRBV6-4
size: .
D: .

CDR3: CASSLNQANTGELFF
DNA: TGCGCCAGCAGCTTGAACCAGGCGAACACCGGGGAGCTGTTTTTT
J: TRBJ2-2
V: TRBV5-1
size: .
D: .

CDR3: CASSLWGTSGGGETQYF
DNA: TGTGCCAGCAGCTTGTGGGGAACATCGGGAGGGGGAGAGACCCAGTACTTC
J: TRBJ2-5
V: TRBV5-5
size: .
D: TRBD2

CDR3: CASSFPPGLRHYNEQFF
DNA: TGTGCCAGCAGCTTTCCCCCGGGACTACGCCACTACAATGAGCAGTTCTTC
J: TRBJ2-1
V: TRBV7-8
size: few
D: TRBD2

CDR3: CASKGVSNQPQHF
DNA: TGTGCCAGCAAAGGGGTTAGCAATCAGCCCCAGCATTTT
J: TRBJ1-5
V: TRBV12-3/TRBV12-4
size: .
D: .

CDR3: CASSQRYRDRGESNEQFF
DNA: TGCGCCAGCAGCCAACGTTACCGGGACAGGGGGGAGTCCAATGAGCAGTTCTTC
J: TRBJ2-1
V: TRBV4-3
size: .
D: TRBD1

CDR3: CASSFRGKGNTEAFF
DNA: TGTGCCAGCAGTTTCAGGGGGAAGGGGAACACTGAAGCTTTCTTT
J: TRBJ1-1
V: TRBV6-5
size: few
D: TRBD1

CDR3: CASSYSAGSMNTEAFF
DNA: TGTGCCAGCAGTTACTCTGCAGGGAGTATGAACACTGAAGCTTTCTTT
J: TRBJ1-1
V: TRBV6-2/TRBV6-3
size: few
D: .

CDR3: CASSWVNNEQFF
DNA: TGTGCCAGCAGTTGGGTTAACAATGAGCAGTTCTTC
J: TRBJ2-1
V: TRBV28
size: many
D: .

CDR3: CASSQDQGQTYNEQFF
DNA: TGCGCCAGCAGCCAAGATCAGGGACAGACTTACAATGAGCAGTTCTTC
J: TRBJ2-1
V: TRBV4-3
size: many
D: TRBD1

CDR3: CASSLVVGGGNTEAFF
DNA: TGCGCCAGCAGCTTGGTTGTTGGAGGCGGGAACACTGAAGCTTTCTTT
J: TRBJ1-1
V: TRBV5-1
size: many
D: .

CDR3: CASSVTRIPDTQYF
DNA: TGTGCCAGCAGCGTTACTAGAATCCCAGATACGCAGTATTTT
J: TRBJ2-3
V: TRBV7-9
size: .
D: .

CDR3: CSARRGGWASYNEQFF
DNA: TGCAGTGCTAGAAGGGGGGGGTGGGCTAGCTACAATGAGCAGTTCTTC
J: TRBJ2-1
V: TRBV20-1
size: .
D: .

CDR3: CSASGFTYNEQFF
DNA: TGCAGTGCTAGCGGCTTCACCTACAATGAGCAGTTCTTC
J: TRBJ2-1
V: TRBV20-1
size: .
D: .

CDR3: CASSHGRGRETQYF
DNA: TGTGCCAGCAGCCACGGGAGGGGTAGGGAGACCCAGTACTTC
J: TRBJ2-5
V: TRBV4-2
size: few
D: TRBD2

CDR3: CASSFRRWQNTGELFF
DNA: TGTGCCAGCAGTTTCCGTCGGTGGCAGAACACCGGGGAGCTGTTTTTT
J: TRBJ2-2
V: TRBV28
size: .
D: .

CDR3: CASSQDIRIYEQYF
DNA: TGTGCCAGCAGCCAAGATATCCGGATCTACGAGCAGTACTTC
J: TRBJ2-7
V: TRBV3-1
size: .
D: .

CDR3: CASSNKEATGWETQYF
DNA: TGTGCCAGCAGCAATAAGGAAGCCACCGGGTGGGAGACCCAGTACTTC
J: TRBJ2-5
V: TRBV21-1
size: .
D: .

CDR3: CASSSTLAGGQDTQYF
DNA: TGTGCCAGCAGCTCCACACTAGCGGGAGGGCAGGATACGCAGTATTTT
J: TRBJ2-3
V: TRBV28
size: .
D: TRBD2

CDR3: CASSLFGADRGSRYNEQFF
DNA: TGTGCCAGCAGTTTATTCGGGGCGGACAGGGGTAGCAGGTACAATGAGCAGTTCTTC
J: TRBJ2-1
V: TRBV27
size: .
D: TRBD1

CDR3: CASSQTMSQGENYGYTF
DNA: TGCGCCAGCAGCCAGACTATGTCGCAGGGCGAGAACTATGGCTACACCTTC
J: TRBJ1-2
V: TRBV4-3
size: .
D: .

CDR3: CASSLWRTEAFF
DNA: TGTGCCAGCAGTTTGTGGAGGACTGAAGCTTTCTTT
J: TRBJ1-1
V: TRBV28
size: .
D: .

CDR3: CAISGRRLEDSPLHF
DNA: TGTGCCATCAGTGGGAGACGTCTAGAAGATTCACCCCTCCACTTT
J: TRBJ1-6
V: TRBV10-3
size: .
D: .

CDR3: CASSAQGLDYNEQFF
DNA: TGTGCCAGCAGCGCCCAGGGACTAGACTACAATGAGCAGTTCTTC
J: TRBJ2-1
V: TRBV11-2
size: .
D: TRBD2

CDR3: CASSALAGGNEQFF
DNA: TGTGCCAGCAGCGCGCTAGCGGGAGGTAATGAGCAGTTCTTC
J: TRBJ2-1
V: TRBV12-3/TRBV12-4
size: few
D: TRBD2

CDR3: CASSFSGRLLNNEQFF
DNA: TGTGCCAGCAGTTTCAGCGGGAGGCTCTTGAACAATGAGCAGTTCTTC
J: TRBJ2-1
V: TRBV27
size: .
D: TRBD2